The present TCR beta chain was sequenced within a study of T-cell memory formation after mild COVID-19. Study information: Across donors, TCR clusters were largely donor specific. General study findings and limits: CD4+ contracting clones were mainly CM and EM; CD8+ ones, EMRA. A balance of CD4 and CD8 characterized clones contracting day 15 to 85, whereas later expanders leaned CD4+.

Comments on this clonotype: The antigen is not known.

5'RACE, which relied on constant-segment primers, yielded TCR alpha and TCR beta cDNA libraries carrying sample barcodes and UMIs. TCRdb analysed the 5' RACE reads with MiXCR anew, one entry per CDR3 protein. The sample comprises fewer than 250,000 distinct CDR3 sequences, roughly 27% of which are singletons, and about an eighth rests with the top ten. This CDR3 spans 14 amino acids. The ends lost 1 base at V and 7 bases at J; junction bases unmatched: 5. Germline lookup yields CDR1 SEHNR and CDR2 FQNEAQ (reference sequence). This sequence joins TRBV7-9 and TRBJ1-2, with 8 bases matching TRBD1. The sample taken for sequencing was PBMCs or a T cell subset sorted from them (not recorded which). This TCR came from an adult woman who had mild COVID-19 (a few samples of this study predate the infection). Cell type and time point are not known. The CDR3 DNA sequence: TGTGCCAGCAGCTTAGGGCAGGGGGCGACTGGCTACACCTTC. Protein sequence: CASSLGQGATGYTF.